This TCR beta chain was obtained from a study of CD8+ T cells in alopecia areata (dated by TCRdb to 2017 to 2018). For the study in its entirety: Treated patients were enrolled in an open-label pilot trial of oral tofacitinib at 5 to 10 mg twice daily for moderate-to-severe alopecia areata. Patients on tofacitinib were biopsied at baseline and after 4 and 24 weeks of treatment, and several of the patients also had a later scalp biopsy. Amplification of TCRbeta CDR3 regions was done by immunoSEQ multiplex PCR using 35 Vbeta forward primers and 13 Jbeta reverse primers. Tofacitinib was administered for 6 to 18 months, and 6 months of follow-up off drug were then conducted to assess delayed response and recurrence. RNA was extracted with the PAXgene miRNA kit for fixed scalp, the miRNeasy kit for PBMCs, and the RNeasy kit for mouse skin. Human TCRbeta sequencing covered scalp tissue and sorted CD4+ and CD8+ peripheral blood T cells from patchy and totalis/universalis alopecia areata patients and healthy controls. Clonality in the scalp was compared among normal scalp (n=4), patchy alopecia areata scalp (n=8), and alopecia totalis/universalis scalp (n=8). High-throughput TCRbeta sequencing was used to examine T cell clonal expansion in alopecia areata in both the C3H/HeJ mouse model and human patients.

The time point label corresponds to: baseline before oral tofacitinib. Lesional scalp punch biopsies and peripheral blood were obtained from alopecia areata patients. PBMCs were isolated by density centrifugation and stained for CD3, CD4 and CD8, and CD4+ and CD8+ T cells were sorted on a FACSAria. The method was the immunoSEQ multiplex PCR assay. RNA was extracted from all samples and reverse transcribed into cDNA as template for TCR sequencing. SuperScript III was used to make first-strand cDNA, primed with a 2:1 mix of oligo-dT and random hexamers. Amplification bias was assessed with a synthetic immune receptor repertoire, and residual bias was removed computationally. The original methods were these. Raw reads were preprocessed to remove errors, and CDR3 was defined by IMGT conventions from the conserved cysteine to phenylalanine. Clonality was computed as 1 minus the Shannon entropy, with the entropy normalized by log2 of the number of productive unique TCRs. Whether each scalp clone was CD4 or CD8 was inferred by checking scalp TCRbeta sequences against the CD4 and CD8 repertoires from sorted blood. Entries here come from immuneACCESS through TCRdb and include only in-frame sequences with V and J called. Some clones fail to appear in such tables; in the studies checked, an unresolved V gene covers under half of the shortfall, and the cause of the remainder is unknown. Clonal size and the V and J genes are those of that table, whereas D and trimming came from the DNA. Present in this sample are 150,000 to 180,000 clones, 40% to 65% of which were seen just once. Of the sample, roughly a fifth falls within the top ten clones.

Concerning this clone: This clone's antigen is unknown. Base qualities are missing; no much larger clone stands one base away.

Taken from cysteine to phenylalanine, the CDR3 has 13 residues. Of the read, only the CDR3 DNA is kept; its 39 bases are in frame from base 1. V sheds 0 bases and J sheds 6 bases, leaving 12 bases between their ends. CDR1 and CDR2 were assigned from the germline V gene (reference sequence) as GTSNPN and SVGIG. What the authors observed across the whole study: TCR sequences shared between patients were less clear than in mice, possibly partly because of HLA diversity in the patient population. Compared with normal scalp, lesional scalp, particularly in alopecia totalis/universalis, had higher clonality and more expanded CD8+ clones, which suggests antigenic drive. Unlike mouse skin, which is dominated by gammadelta T cells, normal human skin has resident alphabeta T cells that are also sequenced, and this complicates analysis of the scalp TCR repertoire.

This sample comprised CD8+ T cells sorted from blood, obtained at week 0. Rearrangement joined TRBV30 to TRBJ2-7, with no confidently assigned D gene. The clonotype comes from a human donor with alopecia areata. At the DNA level, the sequence is TGTGCCTGGAGTGTACTGTGGGTGGGCGAGCAGTACTTC. This translates into CAWSVLWVGEQYF. Outside the CDR3, residues come from the reference TRBV30 and TRBJ2-7 proteins, so the full variable domain is: SQTIHQWPATLVQPVGSPLSLECTVEGTSNPNLYWYRQAAGRGLQLLFYSVGIGQISSEVPQNLSASRPQDRQFILSSKKLLLSDSGFYLCAWSVLWVGEQYFGPGTRLTVT.